This is a list of T cell receptor beta chains from one sample in a study of blood T cells in healthy people across ages. Each CDR3 protein gets one entry after TCRdb re-called the 5' RACE reads with MiXCR. The sample shows under 800,000 distinct CDR3 sequences, more than 40% of them seen only once. The sequenced material came from blood. Every receptor here comes from a woman aged 60-70 years in good health. The CDR3 runs from the conserved cysteine through the conserved F or W. D genes are given only for firm matches. The size entry is marked missing in some rows and otherwise reads once, few, many or a size class.

>TRBJ1-2|TRBV2|-|-
CASRAEQGYGYTF
TGTGCCAGCAGGGCGGAACAGGGCTATGGCTACACCTTC
>TRBJ2-1|TRBV5-5|-|-
CASSSGPDNEQFF
TGTGCCAGCAGCTCGGGCCCTGACAATGAGCAGTTCTTC
>TRBJ2-7|TRBV20-1|-|TRBD2
CSARIRGEGEYNEQYF
TGCAGTGCTAGGATACGGGGGGAGGGCGAGTACAATGAGCAGTACTTC
>TRBJ2-7|TRBV1|-|-
CTSSHGTSGRDTYEQYF
TGCACCAGCAGCCACGGGACTAGCGGGAGGGACACCTACGAGCAGTACTTC
>TRBJ2-7|TRBV6-2/TRBV6-3|few|TRBD2
CASKRTSGSRSSYEQYF
TGTGCCAGCAAGAGGACTAGCGGGAGCCGGAGCTCCTACGAGCAGTACTTC
>TRBJ1-4|TRBV20-1|few|TRBD1
CSALQPGQANEKLFF
TGCAGTGCCCTCCAACCGGGACAGGCCAATGAAAAACTGTTTTTT
>TRBJ2-1|TRBV6-4|many|TRBD2
CASSELGGGAYNEQFF
TGTGCCAGCAGTGAACTCGGGGGAGGGGCCTACAATGAGCAGTTCTTC
>TRBJ2-6|TRBV12-3/TRBV12-4|many|-
CASSPFSGANVLTF
TGTGCCAGCAGTCCATTCTCTGGGGCCAACGTCCTGACTTTC
>TRBJ2-3|TRBV27|-|TRBD2
CASSLISGRGRTDTQYF
TGTGCCAGCAGTTTAATTAGCGGGAGGGGGAGAACAGATACGCAGTATTTT
>TRBJ2-1|TRBV29-1|-|TRBD2
CSGRLGTSSYNEQFF
TGCAGCGGTCGACTCGGGACTAGCTCCTACAATGAGCAGTTCTTC
>TRBJ2-6|TRBV12-3/TRBV12-4|few|-
CASSPWTGNSGANVLTF
TGTGCCAGCAGTCCCTGGACGGGAAACTCTGGGGCCAACGTCCTGACTTTC
>TRBJ1-6|TRBV7-6|-|-
CASSLARTSDSPLHF
TGTGCCAGCAGCCTAGCAAGGACATCTGATTCACCCCTCCACTTT
>TRBJ1-4|TRBV25-1|-|-
CASSDPSGGEKLFF
TGTGCCAGCAGTGACCCCTCGGGCGGTGAAAAACTGTTTTTT
>TRBJ2-5|TRBV7-2|many|TRBD2
CASSLRPSGNRETQYF
TGTGCCAGCAGCTTACGTCCTAGCGGTAACAGAGAGACCCAGTACTTC
>TRBJ2-5|TRBV7-9|-|TRBD1
CASSLLSQGLKTQYF
TGTGCCAGCAGCTTACTGTCACAGGGGTTGAAGACCCAGTACTTC
>TRBJ2-5|TRBV20-1|few|-
CSAKGGRETQYF
TGCAGTGCTAAAGGAGGGAGGGAGACCCAGTACTTC
>TRBJ1-2|TRBV6-5|few|-
CASSRGQLGYGYTF
TGTGCCAGCAGTCGCGGACAGCTAGGCTATGGCTACACCTTC
>TRBJ2-3|TRBV6-1|-|TRBD1
CASSEGTGGSTDTQYF
TGTGCCAGCAGTGAAGGGACAGGAGGTTCAACAGATACGCAGTATTTT
>TRBJ2-3|TRBV6-6|-|TRBD2
CATQTSGGLDTQYF
TGTGCCACCCAAACTAGCGGGGGTTTAGATACGCAGTATTTT
>TRBJ2-3|TRBV7-8|-|-
CASSSNGYTQYF
TGTGCCAGCAGCTCAAATGGTTATACGCAGTATTTT
>TRBJ1-2|TRBV12-3/TRBV12-4|-|-
CVSSLGPVYGYTF
TGTGTCAGCAGTTTGGGACCGGTCTATGGCTACACCTTC
>TRBJ2-5|TRBV11-2|few|TRBD1
CASSLETGVTYQETQYF
TGTGCCAGCAGCTTAGAGACAGGGGTTACTTACCAAGAGACCCAGTACTTC
>TRBJ2-1|TRBV10-3|-|-
CAISELREQFF
TGTGCCATCAGTGAGTTGCGAGAGCAGTTCTTC
>TRBJ2-7|TRBV20-1|-|-
CSARDRVRGEQYF
TGCAGTGCTAGGGACCGGGTACGAGGCGAGCAGTACTTC
>TRBJ1-1|TRBV3-1|-|-
CASRQSPYPPPEAFF
TGTGCCAGCAGGCAGAGCCCGTATCCCCCCCCTGAAGCTTTCTTT
>TRBJ2-3|TRBV7-3|few|TRBD1
CASSSRTGGNTDTQYF
TGTGCCAGCAGCTCCCGGACAGGGGGGAACACAGATACGCAGTATTTT
>TRBJ2-7|TRBV20-1|-|-
CSSKRGDPYEQYF
TGCAGTTCAAAGAGGGGGGATCCCTACGAGCAGTACTTC
>TRBJ2-1|TRBV3-1|once|-
CASSQAQFAEQFF
TGTGCCAGCAGCCAAGCCCAGTTTGCCGAGCAGTTCTTC
>TRBJ2-7|TRBV9|-|-
CASSEGHAYEQYF
TGTGCCAGCAGCGAGGGGCATGCCTACGAGCAGTACTTC
>TRBJ2-1|TRBV25-1|-|-
CASSESGNNEQFF
TGTGCCAGCAGTGAATCTGGCAACAATGAGCAGTTCTTC
>TRBJ2-5|TRBV15|-|-
CATSRDGGGAETQYF
TGTGCCACCAGCAGAGATGGTGGAGGGGCAGAGACCCAGTACTTC
>TRBJ2-4|TRBV5-8|-|TRBD1
CASSYMILTGKTEIAKNIQYF
TGTGCCAGCAGCTACATGATACTGACAGGGAAGACGGAAATAGCCAAAAACATTCAGTACTTC
>TRBJ1-4|TRBV5-1|-|-
CASSQGTGTTNEKLFF
TGCGCCAGCAGCCAGGGGACGGGGACAACTAATGAAAAACTGTTTTTT
>TRBJ2-3|TRBV7-8|-|-
CASRFAGFIGADTQYF
TGTGCCAGCAGGTTCGCAGGGTTTATTGGAGCAGATACGCAGTATTTT
>TRBJ2-3|TRBV12-3/TRBV12-4|-|-
CASRAGISEGTDTQYF
TGTGCCAGCAGGGCAGGGATTTCCGAAGGCACAGATACGCAGTATTTT
>TRBJ2-7|TRBV7-2|-|-
CASSLPRGDEQYF
TGTGCCAGCAGCTTACCTAGGGGCGACGAGCAGTACTTC
>TRBJ2-5|TRBV7-9|-|TRBD2
CASSWRGAQEETQYF
TGTGCCAGCAGCTGGCGGGGGGCACAAGAAGAGACCCAGTACTTC
>TRBJ2-7|TRBV7-9|-|TRBD1
CASSSQDRAYEQYF
TGTGCCAGCAGCTCCCAGGACAGGGCCTACGAGCAGTACTTC
>TRBJ2-3|TRBV5-1|-|-
CASSRVNSLTDTQYF
TGCGCCAGCAGTAGGGTGAACTCTCTCACAGATACGCAGTATTTT
>TRBJ2-5|TRBV9|few|TRBD2
CASSVEASGSQETQYF
TGTGCCAGCAGCGTAGAGGCTAGCGGGAGTCAAGAGACCCAGTACTTC
>TRBJ2-3|TRBV20-1|-|-
CSAREWRSRVTDTQYF
TGCAGTGCTAGAGAGTGGCGGTCGCGGGTAACAGATACGCAGTATTTT
>TRBJ2-7|TRBV9|-|TRBD2
CASSTPSGREASYEQYF
TGTGCCAGCAGCACTCCTTCCGGGCGGGAGGCCTCGTACGAGCAGTACTTC
>TRBJ2-7|TRBV7-2|many|-
CASSLVGGSSYEQYF
TGTGCCAGCAGCTTAGTGGGGGGTAGCAGCTACGAGCAGTACTTC
>TRBJ1-2|TRBV29-1|-|-
CSAARDLWGYTF
TGCAGCGCTGCCCGGGACCTATGGGGCTACACCTTC
>TRBJ2-5|TRBV6-5|-|-
CASRRTQAVETQYF
TGTGCCAGCAGACGAACTCAGGCGGTGGAGACCCAGTACTTC
>TRBJ2-7|TRBV9|once|-
CTSSVGRSGSYEQYF
TGTACCAGCAGCGTAGGTAGAAGCGGCTCCTACGAGCAGTACTTC
>TRBJ1-5|TRBV20-1|-|-
CSARPRNQPQHF
TGCAGTGCTCGGCCGCGCAATCAGCCCCAGCATTTT
>TRBJ2-3|TRBV20-1|-|TRBD2
CSASILGRGGTDTQYF
TGCAGTGCTAGCATACTAGGTCGCGGGGGGACAGATACGCAGTATTTT
>TRBJ1-4|TRBV6-1|-|-
CASSGDSRVPNEKLFF
TGTGCCAGCAGTGGGGACTCAAGGGTGCCAAATGAAAAACTGTTTTTT
>TRBJ2-1|TRBV4-3|many|TRBD2
CASSQVDRAGGPSDEQFF
TGCGCCAGCAGCCAAGTAGACAGGGCGGGAGGGCCTTCCGATGAGCAGTTCTTC
>TRBJ2-5|TRBV4-3|-|TRBD2
CASSQTSGRETQYF
TGCGCCAGCAGCCAGACTAGCGGGAGAGAGACCCAGTACTTC
>TRBJ2-7|TRBV5-4|-|TRBD2
CASRPGLAGISYEQYF
TGTGCCAGCAGGCCAGGACTAGCGGGAATCTCCTACGAGCAGTACTTC
>TRBJ2-1|TRBV4-2|-|TRBD2
CASSQDASGRALSYNEQFF
TGTGCCAGCAGCCAAGATGCCAGCGGGAGGGCCTTGTCCTACAATGAGCAGTTCTTC
>TRBJ1-2|TRBV4-2|-|TRBD1
CASSPDGTGSGNYGYTF
TGTGCCAGCAGCCCCGACGGGACAGGGTCGGGAAACTATGGCTACACCTTC